Listed here are 9 T cell receptor beta chains from one sample, sequenced in a study of T cells in localized non-small cell lung cancer. The protocol was immunoSEQ multiplex PCR, while the TCRdb copy is restricted to in-frame clones and leaves out a portion. The profile covers some 53,000 clones, with about nine tenths appearing a single time and approximately 20% taken by the ten largest. The material sequenced was peripheral blood, taken before any cancer treatment. The receptors come from a male donor older than 55 with stage III squamous cell lung carcinoma.

The V and J genes are TRBV5-6 and TRBJ1-5; D perhaps matches TRBD1 (5 bases). V lost 7 bases and J 1 base, leaving 12 bases between the germline ends. This CDR3 is built from 14 residues. Per the germline V gene, CDR1 is SGHDT and CDR2 is YYEEEE. The CDR3 coding sequence is TGTGCCAGCGCCTGGGGGGTCAGCAATCAGCCCCAGCATTTT. Translated: CASAWGVSNQPQHF.

The sample holds one count of this clone. V and J are TRBV5-1 and TRBJ1-1; D gene uncertain. CDR3 length equals 13 residues. V was pared by 0 bases and J by 1 base, with 4 bases between. Germline V CDR1 and CDR2: SGHRS, YFSETQ. This chain's CDR3 is CASSLEKNTEAFF. The CDR3, as DNA: TGCGCCAGCAGCTTGGAAAAGAACACTGAAGCTTTCTTT.

The chain links TRBV4-2 to TRBJ2-3, with D perhaps TRBD1 or TRBD2 (6 bases each). Germline CDR1 and CDR2: LGHNA and YNFKEQ. The CDR3 is 14 residues long. Trimming removed 6 bases at V and 2 bases at J, with 12 bases between. CDR3 amino acids: CASRSGGNTDTQYF. DNA of the CDR3: TGTGCCAGCAGGTCCGGGGGCAACACAGATACGCAGTATTTT.

V and J are TRBV9 and TRBJ2-2, with 8 bases identical to TRBD2. Germline V CDR1 and CDR2: SGDLS, YYNGEE. The V and J ends lost 4 bases and 6 bases, in that order; junction bases with no gene match: 5. The CDR3 covers 14 residues. The CDR3 spells CASSPGGGPGELFF. CDR3 bases: TGTGCCAGCAGCCCCGGGGGGGGGCCCGGGGAGCTGTTTTTT. Full variable domain (outside the CDR3, taken from reference TRBV9 and TRBJ2-2): DSGVTQTPKHLITATGQRVTLRCSPRSGDLSVYWYQQSLDQGLQFLIQYYNGEERAKGNILERFSAQQFPDLHSELNLSSLELGDSALYFCASSPGGGPGELFFGEGSRLTVL.

V usage is TRBV2 and J usage is TRBJ2-1; D is perhaps TRBD2 (5 bases). Germline V gives CDR1 SNHLY, CDR2 FYNNEI. The CDR3 has 14 amino acids. V shed 8 bases and J shed 0 bases, with 11 bases lying between them. The DNA of the CDR3 is TGTGCCAGCGGTGTCGGAGGCTCCTACAATGAGCAGTTCTTC. The encoded protein is CASGVGGSYNEQFF.

The chain is built from TRBV7-3 and TRBJ2-3; 11 positions agree with TRBD2. This CDR3 contains 16 residues. CDR1 is SGHTA, CDR2 FQGTGA, per germline. J lost 0 bases, V lost 4 bases, and 3 bases had no gene match. CDR3 sequence reads: CASSSVAGGSTDTQYF. CDR3 nucleotides: TGTGCCAGCAGCTCTGTAGCGGGGGGGAGCACAGATACGCAGTATTTT.

The gene calls are TRBV14 and TRBJ2-7, with TRBD2 matching 9 bases. This CDR3 has 15 amino acids. V lost 4 bases and J lost 2; bases outside the gene matches: 6. Germline V lookup: CDR1 SGHDN, CDR2 FVKESK. The CDR3 here is CASSPRSGRTYEQYF. The CDR3 DNA reads TGTGCCAGCAGCCCCAGGAGCGGGAGGACCTACGAGCAGTACTTC. Variable domain in full (rest from reference TRBV14 and TRBJ2-7): EAGVTQFPSHSVIEKGQTVTLRCDPISGHDNLYWYRRVMGKEIKFLLHFVKESKQDESGMPNNRFLAERTGGTYSTLKVQPAELEDSGVYFCASSPRSGRTYEQYFGPGTRLTVT.

The V gene is TRBV19, the J gene TRBJ1-5; no firm D call. CDR3 size: 14 residues. The V end lost 3 bases, the J end lost 0 bases, and 6 bases lay between the germline ends. CDR1 is LNHDA, CDR2 SQIVND, per germline (reference sequence). This CDR3 is CASSIGVSNQPQHF. CDR3 DNA sequence: TGTGCCAGTAGTATTGGGGTTAGCAATCAGCCCCAGCATTTT.

This rearrangement joins TRBV7-9 to TRBJ2-3, with TRBD2 matching 9 bases. Looked up from germline, CDR1 is SEHNR and CDR2 is FQNEAQ (reference sequence). This CDR3 has 15 amino acids. V lost 3 bases and J lost 2; bases outside the gene matches: 3. CDR3 DNA: TGTGCCAGCAGCTTCCTAGCGGGGAACACAGATACGCAGTATTTT. Protein product: CASSFLAGNTDTQYF.